This T cell receptor beta chain is from a study of blood T cell repertoires in COVID-19. About the study: Acute and convalescent COVID-19 specimens originated in the United States, Italy and Spain.

As handled by the study authors: Amplification from reference gene primers served as the basis for estimated nucleated cell counts. TCRdb keeps only in-frame clones here, not all; method: immunoSEQ multiplex PCR. V and J calls and clone size come straight from that table; D and trimming were deduced from the DNA. The repertoire holds 110,000 to 150,000 clones, around 85% seen once, with around 3.2% in the top ten. The CDR3 covers 14 residues. Germline CDR1 KGHSH, CDR2 LQKENI. The J segment lost 2 bases and the V segment lost 5 bases, leaving 6 bases of the junction unmatched. The rearrangement uses TRBV18 and TRBJ2-7, with TRBD1 matching over 7 bases. The receptor comes from a man over 45 with acute or convalescent COVID-19. Input material: peripheral blood. The DNA for the CDR3 is TGTGCCAGCTCATCGGACAGGTTCCCCTACGAGCAGTACTTC. It is translated as CASSSDRFPYEQYF.